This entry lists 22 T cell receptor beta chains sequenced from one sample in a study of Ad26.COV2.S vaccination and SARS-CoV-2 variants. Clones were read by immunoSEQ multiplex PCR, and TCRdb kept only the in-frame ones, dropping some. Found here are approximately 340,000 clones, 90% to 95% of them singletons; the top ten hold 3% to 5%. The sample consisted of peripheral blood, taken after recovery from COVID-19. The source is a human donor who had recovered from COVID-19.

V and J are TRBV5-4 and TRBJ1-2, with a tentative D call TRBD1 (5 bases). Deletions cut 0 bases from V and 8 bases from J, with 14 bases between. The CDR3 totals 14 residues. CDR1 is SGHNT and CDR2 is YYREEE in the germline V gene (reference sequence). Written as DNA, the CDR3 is TGTGCCAGCAGCTTGGACGGGACGGCCTTGGGCTACACCTTC. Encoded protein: CASSLDGTALGYTF.

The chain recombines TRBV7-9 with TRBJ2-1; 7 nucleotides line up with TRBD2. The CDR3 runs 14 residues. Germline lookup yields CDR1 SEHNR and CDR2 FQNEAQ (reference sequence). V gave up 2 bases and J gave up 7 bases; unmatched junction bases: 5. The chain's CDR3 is CASSLSRGDNEQFF. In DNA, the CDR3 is TGTGCCAGCAGCTTATCCCGGGGGGATAATGAGCAGTTCTTC.

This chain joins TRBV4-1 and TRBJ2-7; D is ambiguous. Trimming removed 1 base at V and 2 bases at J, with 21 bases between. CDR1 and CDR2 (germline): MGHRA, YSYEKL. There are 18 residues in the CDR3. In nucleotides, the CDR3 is TGCGCCAGCAGCCAAGGTCTCAGGCGGACGGACCATACCTACGAGCAGTACTTC. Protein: CASSQGLRRTDHTYEQYF.

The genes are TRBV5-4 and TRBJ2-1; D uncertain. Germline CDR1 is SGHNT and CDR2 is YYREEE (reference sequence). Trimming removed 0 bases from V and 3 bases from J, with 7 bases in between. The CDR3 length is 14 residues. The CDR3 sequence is CASSLEASYNEQFF. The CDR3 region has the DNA TGTGCCAGCAGCTTGGAGGCCAGCTACAATGAGCAGTTCTTC.

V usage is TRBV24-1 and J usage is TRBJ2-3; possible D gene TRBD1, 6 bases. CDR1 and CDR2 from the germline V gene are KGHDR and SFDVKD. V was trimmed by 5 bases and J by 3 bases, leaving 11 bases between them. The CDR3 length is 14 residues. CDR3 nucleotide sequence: TGTGCCACCAGTGCTCCAGGGGTAACAGATACGCAGTATTTT. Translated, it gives CATSAPGVTDTQYF.

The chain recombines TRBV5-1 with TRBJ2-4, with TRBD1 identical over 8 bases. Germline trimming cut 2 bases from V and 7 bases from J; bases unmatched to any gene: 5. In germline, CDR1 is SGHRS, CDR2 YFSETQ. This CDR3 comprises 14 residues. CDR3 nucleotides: TGCGCCAGCAGCTTACGACAGGGGCCGAACATTCAGTACTTC. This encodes CASSLRQGPNIQYF.

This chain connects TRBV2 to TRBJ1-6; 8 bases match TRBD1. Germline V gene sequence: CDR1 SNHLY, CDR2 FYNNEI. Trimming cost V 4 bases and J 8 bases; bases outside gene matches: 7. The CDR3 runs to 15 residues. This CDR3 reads CASSGVVTGDSPLHF. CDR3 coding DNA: TGTGCCAGCAGTGGAGTAGTGACAGGGGATTCACCCCTCCACTTT.

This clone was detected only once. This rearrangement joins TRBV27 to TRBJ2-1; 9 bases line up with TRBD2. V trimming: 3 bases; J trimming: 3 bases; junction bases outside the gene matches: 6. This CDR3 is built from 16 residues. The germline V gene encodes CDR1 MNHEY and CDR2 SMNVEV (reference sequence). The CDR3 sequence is CASSFSSGEVYNEQFF. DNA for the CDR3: TGTGCCAGCAGTTTTTCTAGCGGGGAAGTCTACAATGAGCAGTTCTTC.

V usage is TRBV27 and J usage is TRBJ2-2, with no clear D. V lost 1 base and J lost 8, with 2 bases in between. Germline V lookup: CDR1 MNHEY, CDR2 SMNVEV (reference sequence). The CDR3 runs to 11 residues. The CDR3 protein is CASSLYGELFF. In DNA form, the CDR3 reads TGTGCCAGCAGTTTATATGGGGAGCTGTTTTTT.

This CDR3 reads CASSLAGGALGYTF. Here the CDR3 DNA reads TGTGCCAGCAGCTTGGCGGGGGGGGCGCTTGGCTACACCTTC. This chain uses TRBV5-4 with TRBJ1-2; the D gene is possibly TRBD1 (6 bases). V was pared by 0 bases and J by 7 bases, with 13 bases between. The germline gives CDR1 SGHNT, CDR2 YYREEE (reference sequence). This CDR3 region has 14 residues.

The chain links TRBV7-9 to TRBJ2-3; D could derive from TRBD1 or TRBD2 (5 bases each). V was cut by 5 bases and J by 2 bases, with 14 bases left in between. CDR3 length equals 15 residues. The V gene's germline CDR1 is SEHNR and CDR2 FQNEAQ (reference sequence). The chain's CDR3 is CASSMIGDLTDTQYF. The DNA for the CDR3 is TGTGCCAGCAGCATGATAGGGGACCTCACAGATACGCAGTATTTT.

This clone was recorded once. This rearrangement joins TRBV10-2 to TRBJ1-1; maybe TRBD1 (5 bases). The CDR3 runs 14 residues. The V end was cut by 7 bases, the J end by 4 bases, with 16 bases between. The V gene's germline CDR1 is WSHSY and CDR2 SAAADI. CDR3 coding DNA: TGCGCCAGCAAGGGACTCAGAATGGGCACTGAAGCTTTCTTT. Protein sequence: CASKGLRMGTEAFF.

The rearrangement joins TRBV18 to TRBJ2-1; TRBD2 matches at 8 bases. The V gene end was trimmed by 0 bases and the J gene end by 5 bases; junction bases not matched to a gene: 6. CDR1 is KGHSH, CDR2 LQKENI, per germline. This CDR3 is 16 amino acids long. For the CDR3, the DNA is TGTGCCAGCTCACCACCGAGCGGGGGCCCTAACAATGAGCAGTTCTTC. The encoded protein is CASSPPSGGPNNEQFF.

The CDR3 region is CASSPAVHRGYTF. The CDR3 DNA follows: TGTGCCAGCAGCCCCGCCGTTCACAGGGGCTACACCTTC. The chain couples TRBV6-5 to TRBJ1-2, with D perhaps matching TRBD1 (5 bases). CDR3 length: 13 residues. Per germline, CDR1 MNHEY and CDR2 SVGAGI. The V and J ends lost 6 bases and 8 bases respectively, with 16 bases between them.

The CDR3 spells CASSPGFGTDTQYF. In DNA, the CDR3 is TGTGCCAGCAGCCCGGGTTTCGGCACAGATACGCAGTATTTT. J is TRBJ2-3 and V is TRBV2, with unresolved D. The germline V gene has CDR1 SNHLY and CDR2 FYNNEI. The CDR3 runs 14 residues. V was pared by 6 bases and J by 1 base, with 11 bases between.

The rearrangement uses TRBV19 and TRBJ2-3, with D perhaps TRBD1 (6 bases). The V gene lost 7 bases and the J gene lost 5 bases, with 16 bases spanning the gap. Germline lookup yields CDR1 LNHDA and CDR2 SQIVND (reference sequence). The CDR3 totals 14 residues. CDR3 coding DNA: TGTGCCAGTAAGGTGGGGGCGTCGAGAGATACGCAGTATTTT. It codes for CASKVGASRDTQYF.

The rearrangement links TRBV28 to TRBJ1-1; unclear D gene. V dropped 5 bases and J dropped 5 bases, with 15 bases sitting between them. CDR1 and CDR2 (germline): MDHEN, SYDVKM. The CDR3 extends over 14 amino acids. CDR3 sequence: CASSNRVSDTEAFF. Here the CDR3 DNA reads TGTGCCAGCAGTAACCGGGTCTCAGATACTGAAGCTTTCTTT. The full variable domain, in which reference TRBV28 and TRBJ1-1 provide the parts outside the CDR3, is DVKVTQSSRYLVKRTGEKVFLECVQDMDHENMFWYRQDPGLGLRLIYFSYDVKMKEKGDIPEGYSVSREKKERFSLILESASTNQTSMYLCASSNRVSDTEAFFGQGTRLTVV.

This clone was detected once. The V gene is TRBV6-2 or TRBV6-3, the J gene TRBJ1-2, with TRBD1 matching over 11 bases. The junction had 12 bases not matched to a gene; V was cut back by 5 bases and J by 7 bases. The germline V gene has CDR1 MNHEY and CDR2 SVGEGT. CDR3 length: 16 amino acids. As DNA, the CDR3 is TGTGCCAGCAGTCTTGGAATAGGACAGGGGGCCGGTGGCTACACCTTC. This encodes CASSLGIGQGAGGYTF.

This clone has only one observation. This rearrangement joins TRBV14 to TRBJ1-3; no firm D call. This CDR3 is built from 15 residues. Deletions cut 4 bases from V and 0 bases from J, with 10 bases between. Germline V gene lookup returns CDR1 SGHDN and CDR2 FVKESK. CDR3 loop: CASSLGPSSGNTIYF. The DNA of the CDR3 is TGTGCCAGCAGCCTCGGACCCAGCTCTGGAAACACCATATATTTT.

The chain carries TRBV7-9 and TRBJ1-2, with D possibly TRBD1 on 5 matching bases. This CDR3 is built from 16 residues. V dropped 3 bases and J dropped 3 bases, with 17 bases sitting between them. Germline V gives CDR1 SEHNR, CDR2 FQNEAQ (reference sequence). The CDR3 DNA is TGTGCCAGCAGCTTGGGGCGGAGGCCTTCCCACTATGGCTACACCTTC. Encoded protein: CASSLGRRPSHYGYTF. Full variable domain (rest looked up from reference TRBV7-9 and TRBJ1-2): DTGVSQNPRHKITKRGQNVTFRCDPISEHNRLYWYRQTLGQGPEFLTYFQNEAQLEKSRLLSDRFSAERPKGSFSTLEIQRTEQGDSAMYLCASSLGRRPSHYGYTFGSGTRLTVV.

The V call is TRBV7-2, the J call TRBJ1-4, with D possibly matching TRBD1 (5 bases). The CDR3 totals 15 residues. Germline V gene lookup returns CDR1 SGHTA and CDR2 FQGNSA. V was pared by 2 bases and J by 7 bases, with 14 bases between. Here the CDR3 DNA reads TGTGCCAGCAGCTTACAGCCGGGGGTGGGTGAAAAACTGTTTTTT. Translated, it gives CASSLQPGVGEKLFF.

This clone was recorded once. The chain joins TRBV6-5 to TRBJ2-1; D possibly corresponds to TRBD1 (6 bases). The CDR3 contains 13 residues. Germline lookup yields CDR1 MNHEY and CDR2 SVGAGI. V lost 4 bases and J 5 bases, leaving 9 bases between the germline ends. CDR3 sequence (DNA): TGTGCCAGCAGTTTTACAGGGAACAATGAGCAGTTCTTC. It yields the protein CASSFTGNNEQFF.